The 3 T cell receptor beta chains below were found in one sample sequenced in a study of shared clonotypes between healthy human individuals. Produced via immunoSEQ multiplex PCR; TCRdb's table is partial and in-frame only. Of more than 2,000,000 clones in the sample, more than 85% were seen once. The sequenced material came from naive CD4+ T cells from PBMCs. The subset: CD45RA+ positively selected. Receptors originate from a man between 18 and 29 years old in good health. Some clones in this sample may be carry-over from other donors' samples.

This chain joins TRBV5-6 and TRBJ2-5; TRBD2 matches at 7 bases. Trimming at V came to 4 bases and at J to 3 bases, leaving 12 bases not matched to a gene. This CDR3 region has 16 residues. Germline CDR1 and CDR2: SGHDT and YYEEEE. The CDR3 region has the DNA TGTGCCAGCAGCGTGTATAGCGGGCCCACGGAAGAGACCCAGTACTTC. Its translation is CASSVYSGPTEETQYF.

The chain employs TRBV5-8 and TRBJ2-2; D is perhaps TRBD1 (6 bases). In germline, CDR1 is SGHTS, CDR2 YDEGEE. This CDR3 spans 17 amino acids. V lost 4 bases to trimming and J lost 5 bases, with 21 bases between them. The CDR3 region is CASSPGVSFSGTGELFF. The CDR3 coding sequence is TGTGCCAGCAGCCCAGGGGTTTCATTCTCGGGGACCGGGGAGCTGTTTTTT.

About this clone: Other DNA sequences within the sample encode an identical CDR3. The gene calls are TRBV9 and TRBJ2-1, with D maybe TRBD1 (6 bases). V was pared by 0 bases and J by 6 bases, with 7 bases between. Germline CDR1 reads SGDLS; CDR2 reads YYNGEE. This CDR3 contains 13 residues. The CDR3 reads CASSVGGGNEQFF. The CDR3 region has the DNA TGTGCCAGCAGCGTAGGAGGGGGCAATGAGCAGTTCTTC. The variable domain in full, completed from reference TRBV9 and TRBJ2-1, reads DSGVTQTPKHLITATGQRVTLRCSPRSGDLSVYWYQQSLDQGLQFLIQYYNGEERAKGNILERFSAQQFPDLHSELNLSSLELGDSALYFCASSVGGGNEQFFGPGTRLTVL.